A single sample is the source of the 10 T cell receptor beta chains below, sequenced in a study of regulatory T cells in long-lasting Graves disease (TCRdb year 2021). Per the publication, the time point label means: newly diagnosed GD, antithyroid drugs for less than 3 months. For both TCR sequencing and RNA sequencing, RNA was extracted from PBMCs using TRIzol. Library generation was performed with multiplex PCR. Instrument used: Illumina HiSeq 4000. To build TCR beta libraries, CDR3 regions were amplified by Arm-PCR using iRepertoire HTBI primers. Clones were called with MiXCR by TCRdb after fastp trimmed the public reads at Q25, and only in-frame beta chains were retained. Each entry merges the rows of one CDR3 protein and shows their most common DNA and genes. The sample yields roughly 500,000 distinct CDR3 sequences; around an eighth were counted once. Of the sample, approximately 9.3% is held by the ten largest clones.

This sample was also put to use in a study of T cells in Graves' hyperthyroidism and ophthalmopathy.

This sample comprised peripheral blood mononuclear cells (PBMCs), obtained at new diagnosis, from a patient treated with antithyroid drugs. Receptor source: a man aged 25 to 45 with Graves disease. Donor details come from another sample of the same person, matched by shared clones.

This chain links TRBV27 with TRBJ1-3; D is uncertain. V gave up 6 bases and J gave up 3 bases, with 9 bases separating them. The germline V gene encodes CDR1 MNHEY and CDR2 SMNVEV (reference sequence). There are 13 residues in the CDR3. CDR3 sequence: CASSEPNGNTIYF. The DNA for the CDR3 is TGTGCCAGCAGCGAACCGAATGGAAACACCATATATTTT.

This clonotype was seen repeatedly, ten times or more. The V gene is TRBV12-3 or TRBV12-4, the J gene TRBJ1-1; D remains unclear. V dropped 4 bases and J dropped 0 bases, with 18 bases sitting between them. The CDR3 spans 17 residues. The DNA for the CDR3 is TGTGCCAGCAGTTCCCCCTGGGCAGGCCAGATGAACACTGAAGCTTTCTTT. This gives the protein CASSSPWAGQMNTEAFF.

This clonotype was seen repeatedly, ten times or more. The V gene is TRBV7-3, the J gene TRBJ2-1, with 11 bases identical to TRBD1. J lost 9 bases, V lost 4 bases, and 2 bases had no gene match. The CDR3 sequence is 13 residues long. Germline assignment: CDR1 SGHTA and CDR2 FQGTGA. CDR3 sequence reads: CASSSGTGGEQFF. DNA for the CDR3: TGTGCCAGCAGCTCGGGGACAGGGGGTGAGCAGTTCTTC.

This clonotype occurred many times. The J gene is TRBJ2-5, the V gene TRBV29-1; unclear D gene. Germline-derived CDR1 and CDR2 are SQVTM and ANQGSEA. This CDR3 region has 14 residues. Deletions cut 4 bases from V and 2 bases from J, with 14 bases between. CDR3 DNA sequence: TGCAGCGTTGGCCTGGGTTCAGGTCAAGAGACCCAGTACTTC. As protein: CSVGLGSGQETQYF.

This clonotype appeared many times. The CDR3 sequence is CSARSAGGRNEQFF. CDR3 coding DNA: TGCAGTGCTCGGTCAGCGGGAGGGCGAAATGAGCAGTTCTTC. This chain links TRBV20-1 with TRBJ2-1, with 10 bases aligning to TRBD2. Trimming at V came to 5 bases and at J to 7 bases, leaving 8 bases not matched to a gene. The CDR3 loop spans 14 amino acids. Germline V gene sequence: CDR1 DFQATT, CDR2 SNEGSKA (reference sequence).

This clonotype came up many times. The rearrangement joins TRBV12-5 to TRBJ1-2, with D unclear. Trimming removed 4 bases from V and 6 bases from J, with 6 bases in between. In germline, CDR1 is LGHNT, CDR2 FRNRAP. The CDR3 is 11 amino acids. The DNA for the CDR3 is TGTGCTAGTGGTTCCCCGCATGGCTACACCTTC. Encoded protein: CASGSPHGYTF.

This clonotype was picked up many times. The CDR3 sequence is CAGAFWNTGELFF. Here the CDR3 DNA reads TGTGCCGGGGCATTTTGGAACACCGGGGAGCTGTTTTTT. The rearrangement uses TRBV12-3 or TRBV12-4 and TRBJ2-2; a weak D match, TRBD1 (5 bases). The CDR3 sequence is 13 residues long. V dropped 11 bases and J dropped 1 base, with 11 bases sitting between them.

This clonotype was observed a few times. The rearrangement joins TRBV4-2 to TRBJ2-2, with 7 bases aligning to TRBD2. Germline CDR1 and CDR2: LGHNA and YNFKEQ. Germline trimming cut 1 base from V and 1 base from J; bases unmatched to any gene: 6. The CDR3 length is 17 residues. DNA for the CDR3: TGTGCCAGCAGCCAAGCTGCCCTAGCGGAGAACACCGGGGAGCTGTTTTTT. Its translation is CASSQAALAENTGELFF.

At least ten counts were recorded for this clonotype. This chain connects TRBV29-1 to TRBJ2-3; unclear D gene. This CDR3 is built from 11 residues. V was shortened by 0 bases and J by 8 bases, with 6 bases between the two germline ends. CDR1 is SQVTM, CDR2 ANQGSEA, per germline. The DNA of the CDR3 is TGCAGCGTTGAAGAGGGTGGTACGCAGTATTTT. Its protein is CSVEEGGTQYF.

The genes are TRBV12-3 or TRBV12-4 and TRBJ1-1; D not certain. V was shortened by 2 bases and J by 8 bases, with 9 bases between the two germline ends. The CDR3 has 12 residues. The CDR3 spells CASSLNRPEAFF. CDR3 bases: TGTGCCAGCAGTTTAAACCGGCCGGAAGCTTTCTTT.